The clone carrying this T cell receptor beta chain has only a few counts. Authors' data handling: Reference gene primers were amplified, and this amplification served to estimate nucleated cell counts. Generated by immunoSEQ multiplex PCR, the TCRdb table keeps only in-frame clones and is missing some. The V and J calls and the clone size are those of that table, but D and trimming were determined from the DNA. The sample has about 210,000 clones, about nine tenths seen once. The data were obtained in a study of blood T cell repertoires in COVID-19. Study context: The study drew acute and convalescent COVID-19 samples from the United States, Italy and Spain. In each case, the material was cDNA or gDNA derived from T cells, B-cell-depleted T cells, or PBMCs.

Germline CDR1 is ENHRY and CDR2 is SYGVKD. Trimming pared 3 bases from V and 6 bases from J, leaving 11 bases between. CDR3 length: 13 amino acids. This receptor was identified in a woman aged 40-49 years with acute or convalescent COVID-19. The sequenced sample was peripheral blood. The chain links TRBV10-3 to TRBJ1-1, with TRBD1 as a possible D gene (5 bases). CDR3 DNA sequence: TGTGCCATCAGTGATAGGGGAATTTCTGAAGCTTTCTTT. The encoded protein is CAISDRGISEAFF.